The following is a T cell receptor beta chain sequence with its context. Its antigen is not yet known. Base qualities were left out, and no much larger clone turns up one base away. This entry is derived from a study of molecular identifiers for immune sequencing clone quantification (dated by TCRdb to between 2018 and 2020). Regarding the research as a whole: In a replicate experiment, RNA from about 21,000 or 97,000 naive CD8 T cells was split into five aliquots, four of which were sequenced. This methods study used CD8 T cells to benchmark TCR RNA copy counting and molecular-identifier clustering-based TCR repertoire sequencing (MIDCIRS). Overall study outcomes, separate from this receptor: Modeling estimated around 3 recovered TCR RNA copies per cell, compared with about 10 by digital PCR, which implies roughly 29% capture efficiency. Spiked-in Jurkat TCR RNA equal to a single cell's worth was reported to be detectable even within 1,200,000 naive CD8 T cells. When barcode sub-clustering was omitted, TCR diversity was inflated by chimeric consensus sequences, with chimeras reaching as high as 47%. Highly expanded clone sizes could be underestimated if identical TCR molecules share a barcode. In CMV-specific effector cells, clones with more than 20 RNA copies accounted for over 97% of molecules, whereas in naive cells such clones accounted for under 1%. Spiked-in Jurkat TCR RNA (approximately 10 copies' worth), which is not part of the donor repertoire, was contained in the naive libraries.

Preparation of the library involved PCR. The instrument was a NextSeq 500. Bulk TCR libraries were generated as previously described, with the TCR primers listed in Table S5 used. The Qiagen AllPrep DNA/RNA kit was used to purify total RNA. Reads from multiple sequencing runs of the same library were pooled before analysis. The paper's data handling went like this. Reads were retained only if an exact TCR constant sequence was present, and the retained reads were trimmed to 150 nt and grouped according to their 12-nt molecular barcodes. Reads in each barcode group were sub-clustered using a 15% Levenshtein threshold, and a quality-weighted consensus sequence was built for each RNA molecule. Non-functional sequences were filtered out, along with any lower-count sequence sitting one edit away from another sequence. On the basis of fitting two negative binomial distributions, barcode sub-clusters with fewer than 20% of the maximum read count were discarded. The raw public data were reprocessed by TCRdb itself: fastp quality trimming at Q25, MiXCR clonotype calling, in-frame beta chains only. Every entry covers one CDR3 protein and lists the most common genes and DNA from its rows. The V and J calls and clone size come from TCRdb's table, not from the authors' own analysis. Present in this sample are hundreds of thousands of distinct CDR3 sequences, over 25% of which were seen just once. Of the sample, about 0.73% falls within the top ten clones.

The germline V and J ends show losses of 4 bases and 7 bases respectively, and no gene match explains 14 bases of the junction. Based on the germline V gene, the CDR1 and CDR2 sequences are SGHTA and FQGNSA. Including the terminal cysteine and phenylalanine, the CDR3 comprises 19 residues. Just the 57-base CDR3 DNA is kept, in frame starting at base 1. Libraries of naive CD8 T cells were built from 20,000 to 1,000,000 sorted cells, with 10%, 30% or 50% of the purified RNA used. Naive CD8 T cells were FACS-sorted as CD8+CD4-CCR7+CD45RA+ on a BD FACSAria II into RLT Plus buffer. Detection sensitivity was tested by spiking Jurkat RNA equal to roughly ten TCR copies' worth into samples containing roughly 17,000-1,100,000 naive CD8 T cells. CD8 T cells were enriched with RosetteSep CD8+ T Cell Enrichment Cocktail and Ficoll-Paque, followed by ACK red cell lysis.

The sequencing sample was made of naive CD8+ T cells from blood, with Jurkat cell RNA spiked in. This sample's cell subset or site label indicates: FACS-sorted CD8+CD4-CCR7+CD45RA+ naive T cells. This TCR was sampled from a human donor in good health. Some libraries in this study had Jurkat cell RNA spiked in. The rearrangement combines TRBV7-2 with TRBJ2-3, with 16 central nucleotides matching TRBD2. The CDR3 protein is CASSSGLAGGRVEGYTQYF. At the DNA level, the sequence is TGTGCCAGCAGCTCGGGACTAGCGGGGGGGCGTGTCGAGGGATATACGCAGTATTTT. The full variable domain, completed from the reference TRBV7-2 and TRBJ2-3 proteins outside the CDR3, reads GAGVSQSPSNKVTEKGKDVELRCDPISGHTALYWYRQSLGQGLEFLIYFQGNSAPDKSGLPSDRFSAERTGGSVSTLTIQRTQQEDSAVYLCASSSGLAGGRVEGYTQYFGPGTRLTVL.